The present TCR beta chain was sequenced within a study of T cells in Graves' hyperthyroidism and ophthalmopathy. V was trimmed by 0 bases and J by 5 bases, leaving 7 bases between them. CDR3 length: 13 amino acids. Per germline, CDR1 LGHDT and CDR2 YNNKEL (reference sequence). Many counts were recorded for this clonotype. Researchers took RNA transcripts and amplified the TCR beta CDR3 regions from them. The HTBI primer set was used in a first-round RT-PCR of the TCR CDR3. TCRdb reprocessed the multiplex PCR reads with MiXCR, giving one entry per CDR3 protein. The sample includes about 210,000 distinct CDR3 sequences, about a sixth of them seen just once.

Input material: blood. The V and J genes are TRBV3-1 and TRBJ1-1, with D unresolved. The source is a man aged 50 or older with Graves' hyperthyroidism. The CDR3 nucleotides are TGTGCCAGCAGCCAAGAATTGCGGACTGAAGCTTTCTTT. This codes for CASSQELRTEAFF.